This T cell receptor (beta chain) was captured by sequencing in a study of T cells in Graves' hyperthyroidism and ophthalmopathy. The authors took PBMCs from roughly 10 ml fresh peripheral blood. TCR beta CDR3 regions were amplified from RNA. The HTBI set primed first-round TCR CDR3 RT-PCR. Via MiXCR, TCRdb re-called the multiplex PCR reads, giving one row per CDR3 protein. The sample lists more than 250,000 distinct CDR3 sequences; nearly 15% were seen once. The TCR comes from a woman between 45 and 65 years old with Graves' hyperthyroidism that later progressed to Graves' ophthalmopathy. The sequenced material came from blood.

The CDR3 reads CASREQGAGLGGYTF. CDR3 bases: TGTGCCAGCAGGGAACAGGGCGCGGGCTTGGGGGGCTACACCTTC. This chain joins TRBV7-2 and TRBJ1-2; tentatively, D is TRBD1 (6 bases). Germline values: CDR1 SGHTA, CDR2 FQGNSA. This CDR3 has 15 amino acids. Between the trimmed V and J ends, which lost 6 bases and 8 bases, there was a span of 22 bases.